This TCR beta chain was observed in a study of blood T cell repertoires in COVID-19. Across the study: COVID-19 samples from acute and convalescent phases originated in the United States, Italy and Spain. Sources were T cells, B-cell-depleted T cells, or PBMCs; the material itself was cDNA or gDNA.

Clones were sequenced by immunoSEQ multiplex PCR, and TCRdb holds only the in-frame ones, with some missing. The table lists about 410,000 clones, about nine tenths of them singletons, with 1.4% in the top ten. Germline-derived CDR1 and CDR2 are MNHNY and SVGAGI (reference sequence). The ends lost 8 bases at V and 5 bases at J; junction bases unmatched: 9. This CDR3 comprises 14 residues. The genes are TRBV6-6 and TRBJ1-1, with TRBD1 identical over 9 bases. The sample comprised peripheral blood. This TCR was sampled from a woman aged 25-40 years with active or convalescent COVID-19. The CDR3 nucleotides read TGTGCCAGCGCACTACAGGGGGCCCGGACTGAAGCTTTCTTT. Its translation is CASALQGARTEAFF.